The sequence of this TCR beta chain was determined in a study of T-cell reconstitution after alpha-beta-depleted transplantation in children (dated by TCRdb to about 2016). Study-wide context: Using TCR repertoire profiling, the study followed T-cell immune reconstitution in a quantitative way in children after TCRalphabeta/CD19-depleted allogeneic hematopoietic cell transplantation. The investigation overall reported the following: About two months after transplant, the apparently early recovery of alphabetaT-cell counts reportedly depended on just several hundred clones that had expanded rapidly and came from non-depleted graft cells. Over the following months the frequencies of hyperexpanded clones went down, and after one year T-cell counts and TCRbeta diversity were mostly credited to newly produced T cells. The high TCRbeta diversity at day 60 in some patients was ascribed to recipient T cells and intrathymic progenitors that had survived conditioning.

Read against the paper, the sample's treatment or condition label means: allogeneic hematopoietic cell transplantation with graft depleted of TCRalphabeta T cells and CD19 B cells. Transplant recipients were children who received TCRalphabeta/CD19-depleted allogeneic hematopoietic cell grafts. Library preparation was by PCR. The sequencer was an Illumina HiSeq 2500. Molecular barcoding was employed in the preparation of TCR libraries, with unique molecular identifiers being used to normalize TCRbeta repertoire quantification. TCRdb applied fastp at Q25 and MiXCR to the public reads, then kept only in-frame beta chains. CDR3 protein sequences are deduplicated, and each keeps its most common genes and DNA. The sample table holds roughly 82,000 distinct CDR3 sequences, of which around an eighth were seen once. The ten largest clones capture about 26% of the sample. A remark on this clonotype: It has no known antigen specificity. The input lacks base qualities; no much larger clone sits a single base away.

The cysteine opens and the phenylalanine closes a CDR3 of 13 amino acids. Here the CDR3 DNA is all that survives: 39 bases in frame from base 1. CDR1 and CDR2 are read off the germline V gene as SQVTM and ANQGSEA. V lost 6 bases and J lost 2 bases, and the count of bases not matched to a germline gene is 4. The sequence was obtained from a male patient aged 2 to 10 who had a stem cell transplant for acute lymphoblastic leukemia, so the T cells may come from the graft donor. The material sequenced was PBMCs, mostly from graft donor cells, taken 180 days after TCRalphabeta/CD19-depleted stem cell transplant. The chain is encoded by TRBV29-1 joined to TRBJ2-1, with 7 bases in between that match TRBD1. The bases are TGCAGCGTAGGGCAGGGGGCCTACAATGAGCAGTTCTTC. Its amino acids are CSVGQGAYNEQFF.